The 23 T cell receptor beta chains reported below all come from one sample, sequenced in a study of CD8+ T cells in alopecia areata. Isolated RNA was reverse transcribed into cDNA used as the sequencing template. TCRdb's copy holds only in-frame clones and misses some; the assay was immunoSEQ multiplex PCR. The table records some 200,000 clones, 40% to 55% of them present only once. The treatment denotes: oral pan-JAK inhibitor, 5-10 mg twice daily. Sequenced here: CD4+ T cells sorted from blood, sampled at approximately week 37, from a patient treated with tofacitinib. These receptors all stem from a human donor with alopecia areata.

The chain is built from TRBV29-1 and TRBJ2-7, with 10 positions matching TRBD1. The CDR3 loop spans 13 amino acids. The germline V gene has CDR1 SQVTM and CDR2 ANQGSEA. Losses at the gene ends were 4 bases for V and 5 bases for J; bases not matched to a gene: 5. The DNA of the CDR3 is TGCAGCGTTGGACAGGGGGCAATAAACGAGCAGTACTTC. Translated, it gives CSVGQGAINEQYF.

In DNA form, the CDR3 reads TGTGCCAGCAGCCCCGGGACAGGGACCTCCGAGCAGTACTTC. Translation gives CASSPGTGTSEQYF. The chain carries TRBV6-1 and TRBJ2-7, with 9 nucleotides matching TRBD1. J gave up 6 bases and V 6 bases, and 9 bases lay outside the gene matches. This CDR3 has 14 amino acids. Germline V gene data show CDR1 as MNHNS and CDR2 as SASEGT.

This clone appeared a few times. Other DNA variants within this sample encode the same CDR3. V gene TRBV6-6 combines with J gene TRBJ2-7; D is ambiguous. V lost 6 bases, J lost 3 bases, and 9 bases lay in between. From germline, CDR1 is MNHNY and CDR2 SVGAGI (reference sequence). The CDR3 runs to 12 residues. CDR3 in amino acids: CASSVTYYEQYF. The DNA of the CDR3 is TGTGCCAGCAGCGTGACCTACTACGAGCAGTACTTC.

The chain uses TRBV5-4 and TRBJ2-2, with a weak D call TRBD1 (5 bases). This CDR3 is built from 15 residues. V was trimmed by 2 bases and J by 3 bases, leaving 11 bases between them. The germline V gene has CDR1 SGHNT and CDR2 YYREEE (reference sequence). The CDR3: CASSFQGLHTGELFF. The CDR3 DNA is TGTGCCAGCAGCTTCCAGGGCTTACACACCGGGGAGCTGTTTTTT.

This chain connects TRBV28 to TRBJ1-1; no clear D gene. Germline CDR1 MDHEN, CDR2 SYDVKM. The CDR3 is 14 amino acids. Trimming cost V 6 bases and J 0 bases, with 11 bases left between them. DNA of the CDR3: TGTGCCAGCAGCCCGGCGAGTGTGAACACTGAAGCTTTCTTT. Protein product: CASSPASVNTEAFF.

The sample holds one count of this clone. V gene TRBV18 combines with J gene TRBJ2-6; D unclear. CDR3 length equals 15 residues. V dropped 2 bases and J dropped 1 base, with 6 bases sitting between them. Germline V CDR1 and CDR2: KGHSH, LQKENI. The CDR3 nucleotides read TGTGCCAGCTCACCATTGGAGTCTGGGGCCAACGTCCTGACTTTC. This translates into CASSPLESGANVLTF.

This clone was seen at least ten times. The J gene is TRBJ2-7, the V gene TRBV7-2; the match to TRBD1 covers 7 bases. From germline, CDR1 is SGHTA and CDR2 FQGNSA. With V trimmed by 2 bases and J by 8 bases, 6 bases remained unmatched. The CDR3 totals 13 residues. In DNA form, the CDR3 reads TGTGCCAGCAGCTTAAAAGGGACAGCAAAGCAGTACTTC. It specifies CASSLKGTAKQYF.

The V and J genes are TRBV2 and TRBJ2-2; possibly TRBD1 or TRBD2 for D (5 bases each). CDR1 and CDR2 from the germline V gene are SNHLY and FYNNEI. V dropped 8 bases and J dropped 5 bases, with 18 bases sitting between them. The CDR3 totals 15 residues. The CDR3, as DNA: TGTGCCAGCGCCCTGGACGGATGGGGGACCGGGGAGCTGTTTTTT. This encodes CASALDGWGTGELFF.

This chain links TRBV29-1 with TRBJ2-5; D remains ambiguous. The V and J ends lost 4 bases and 5 bases respectively, with 14 bases between them. The germline CDR1 and CDR2 sequences are SQVTM and ANQGSEA. The CDR3 spans 13 residues. The CDR3 DNA sequence: TGCAGCGTTGGACGAGGAAACGGTGAGACCCAGTACTTC. It encodes CSVGRGNGETQYF.

The chain carries TRBV5-1 and TRBJ1-2, with D possibly matching TRBD1 (5 bases). Germline V lookup: CDR1 SGHRS, CDR2 YFSETQ. The V and J ends lost 0 bases and 7 bases respectively, with 10 bases between them. This CDR3 is 13 amino acids long. CDR3 sequence: CASSLEGIGGYTF. CDR3 coding DNA: TGCGCCAGCAGCTTGGAGGGGATTGGTGGCTACACCTTC.

The rearrangement links TRBV30 to TRBJ2-3, with 7 bases lining up with TRBD2. Germline CDR1 is GTSNPN and CDR2 is SVGIG (reference sequence). This CDR3 region has 15 residues. V gave up 0 bases and J gave up 1 base; unmatched junction bases: 4. The CDR3 region is CAWSVRSGGTDTQYF. DNA for the CDR3: TGTGCCTGGAGTGTACGAAGCGGGGGCACAGATACGCAGTATTTT.

This clone turned up a few times. The V and J genes are TRBV30 and TRBJ1-4, with D perhaps TRBD1 (5 bases). CDR1 is GTSNPN and CDR2 is SVGIG in the germline V gene (reference sequence). There are 17 residues in the CDR3. Trimming pared 5 bases from V and 0 bases from J, leaving 19 bases between. The CDR3 nucleotides read TGTGCCTGGTTTGGGACGGGGGATTCTGCAACTAATGAAAAACTGTTTTTT. Protein product: CAWFGTGDSATNEKLFF.

This clone was seen a few times. The chain carries TRBV7-9 and TRBJ2-1; the D is unclear. Trimming stripped 3 bases from V and 6 bases from J, with 12 bases between. CDR3 length equals 14 residues. CDR1 is SEHNR and CDR2 is FQNEAQ in the germline V gene (reference sequence). This CDR3 is CASSLAIVGNEQFF. CDR3 nucleotide sequence: TGTGCCAGCAGCTTGGCGATTGTCGGCAATGAGCAGTTCTTC.

This clone was seen only once. The chain combines TRBV6-1 with TRBJ2-2, with 11 nucleotides matching TRBD2. The CDR3 is 15 amino acids. CDR1 MNHNS and CDR2 SASEGT come from the germline V gene. The trim removed 2 bases at V and 7 bases at J, leaving 3 bases unmatched. CDR3 sequence reads: CASSERLAGNGELFF. The DNA for the CDR3 is TGTGCCAGCAGTGAACGACTAGCGGGAAACGGGGAGCTGTTTTTT.

The gene calls are TRBV20-1 and TRBJ2-7; D is undetermined. The ends were cut back, 3 bases at V and 2 bases at J, with 5 bases in the middle. Germline V gives CDR1 DFQATT, CDR2 SNEGSKA (reference sequence). The CDR3 has 11 residues. The CDR3 DNA reads TGCAGTGCTAGGCCTCCCTACGAGCAGTACTTC. Translated: CSARPPYEQYF.

This clone was seen a few times. J is TRBJ2-1 and V is TRBV5-1, with D possibly being TRBD1 or TRBD2 (5 bases each). The CDR3 is 12 amino acids. Trimming removed 0 bases at V and 12 bases at J, with 10 bases between. Per germline, CDR1 SGHRS and CDR2 YFSETQ. CDR3 coding DNA: TGCGCCAGCAGCTTGGCCCCGGGGCTGCAGTTCTTC. Amino acids: CASSLAPGLQFF. The variable domain in full, with the rest retrieved from reference TRBV5-1 and TRBJ2-1, is KAGVTQTPRYLIKTRGQQVTLSCSPISGHRSVSWYQQTPGQGLQFLFEYFSETQRNKGNFPGRFSGRQFSNSRSEMNVSTLELGDSALYLCASSLAPGLQFFGPGTRLTVL.

In its sample, this clone was seen a few times. The V and J genes are TRBV7-2 and TRBJ2-7, with 8 bases aligning to TRBD1. The V gene's germline CDR1 is SGHTA and CDR2 FQGNSA. The CDR3 covers 14 residues. The junction had 8 bases not matched to a gene; V was cut back by 5 bases and J by 5 bases. The CDR3, as DNA: TGTGCCAGCAGCCTACAGGGGACAGGTCACGAGCAGTACTTC. This gives the protein CASSLQGTGHEQYF.

This clone came up a few times. V gene TRBV5-1 combines with J gene TRBJ2-2; possibly TRBD2 for D (7 bases). The V end was cut by 0 bases, the J end by 3 bases, with 12 bases between. The CDR3 totals 16 residues. Germline V gives CDR1 SGHRS, CDR2 YFSETQ. CDR3 in DNA: TGCGCCAGCAGCTTGGCCCGGGGGGCAGACACCGGGGAGCTGTTTTTT. Amino acids: CASSLARGADTGELFF.

This clone has just a few counts. The J gene is TRBJ2-1, the V gene TRBV30; 14 bases fit TRBD2. This CDR3 has 15 amino acids. Germline loops: CDR1 GTSNPN, CDR2 SVGIG (reference sequence). The trim removed 1 base at V and 9 bases at J, leaving 5 bases unmatched. The CDR3 spells CAWSEGLAGAGEQFF. The CDR3 DNA sequence: TGTGCCTGGAGTGAGGGACTAGCGGGGGCCGGTGAGCAGTTCTTC.

The genes are TRBV15 and TRBJ2-7, with D perhaps TRBD1 (6 bases). V lost 5 bases and J 3 bases, leaving 11 bases between the germline ends. This CDR3 region has 13 residues. Germline CDR1 reads LNHNV; CDR2 reads YYDKDF (reference sequence). This CDR3 reads CATSPGQIYEQYF. In DNA form, the CDR3 reads TGTGCCACCAGCCCCGGACAGATCTACGAGCAGTACTTC.

The chain joins TRBV9 to TRBJ2-7; possibly TRBD2 for D (6 bases). Germline lookup yields CDR1 SGDLS and CDR2 YYNGEE. Between the trimmed V and J ends, which lost 0 bases and 4 bases, there was a span of 23 bases. The CDR3 is made up of 18 amino acids. The CDR3 DNA reads as TGTGCCAGCAGCGTAGAAGAGGGGAATAGCGGAGGACCATACGAGCAGTACTTC. Translating gives CASSVEEGNSGGPYEQYF. The whole variable domain, remainder taken from reference TRBV9 and TRBJ2-7, is DSGVTQTPKHLITATGQRVTLRCSPRSGDLSVYWYQQSLDQGLQFLIQYYNGEERAKGNILERFSAQQFPDLHSELNLSSLELGDSALYFCASSVEEGNSGGPYEQYFGPGTRLTVT.

The chain has TRBV9 and TRBJ2-1; 11 bases match TRBD2. CDR3 length: 15 residues. J lost 4 bases, V lost 2 bases, and 2 bases had no gene match. Germline values: CDR1 SGDLS, CDR2 YYNGEE. The DNA of the CDR3 is TGTGCCAGCAGCGTCACTAGCGGGAGATACAATGAGCAGTTCTTC. It encodes CASSVTSGRYNEQFF.

CDR3 sequence (DNA): TGCGCCAGCAGCCCACGAAGGGTGAGGACAGGCACCGGGGAGCTGTTTTTT. Amino acid sequence: CASSPRRVRTGTGELFF. This chain uses TRBV4-1 with TRBJ2-2; 7 bases align to TRBD1. The junction had 12 bases not matched to a gene; V was cut back by 4 bases and J by 4 bases. The CDR3 covers 17 residues. The germline V gene has CDR1 MGHRA and CDR2 YSYEKL.